The rows below give T cell receptor beta chains drawn from one sample of a study of shared clonotypes between healthy human individuals. Sequencing was performed with immunoSEQ multiplex PCR; in TCRdb, only in-frame clones are kept and a portion is missing. The table records some 2,000,000 clones, nearly 97% of them present only once. Sequencing used naive CD4+ T cells sorted from blood. These TCRs come from a man younger than 35 in good health. Each CDR3 is given with its conserved first and last residue. D genes are given only for firm matches. Not every row has a clone size; where given, it reads once, few, many or a size class.

clone size	V gene	J gene	D gene	CDR3 DNA	CDR3 protein
once	TRBV25-1	TRBJ1-5	TRBD1	TGTGCCAGCAGTGAAGGTGGGAAGGGGGCAGAGCAGCCCCAGCATTTT	CASSEGGKGAEQPQHF
-	TRBV4-3	TRBJ1-5	-	TGCGCCAGCAGCCCCGAAAGGACCGATTATCAGCCCCAGCATTTT	CASSPERTDYQPQHF
-	TRBV7-2	TRBJ2-5	-	TGTGCCAGCAGCTTAGGAGGCCAGGGAATGTGGGAGACCCAGTACTTC	CASSLGGQGMWETQYF
-	TRBV19	TRBJ1-6	-	TGTGCCAGTACTCGGGCAGGCGGGGCCCCCTCCTATAATTCACCCCTCCACTTT	CASTRAGGAPSYNSPLHF
-	TRBV30	TRBJ1-3	-	TGTGCCTGGAGGGCAGGTGGAAACACCATATATTTT	CAWRAGGNTIYF
-	TRBV30	TRBJ1-2	-	TGTGCCTGGAGTGTTCCAGGGAGAAGGGGCTACACCTTC	CAWSVPGRRGYTF
-	TRBV6-1	TRBJ2-5	-	TGTGCCAGCAGGACTAGTCCCCAAGAGACCCAGTACTTC	CASRTSPQETQYF
-	TRBV29-1	TRBJ2-5	-	TGCAGCGGATTTCAAGAGACCCAGTACTTC	CSGFQETQYF
-	TRBV30	TRBJ2-7	TRBD2	TGTGCCTGGAGTGGTAGCGGGGACGAGCAGTACTTC	CAWSGSGDEQYF
once	TRBV29-1	TRBJ1-2	-	TGCAGCGTTGTGAGCGGCTATGGCTACACCTTC	CSVVSGYGYTF
once	TRBV4-3	TRBJ2-1	-	TGCGCCAGCAGCCAAGAAGCTAACTACAATGAGCAGTTCTTC	CASSQEANYNEQFF
-	TRBV9	TRBJ2-5	-	TGTGCCAGCACCGACCCCGGGGTCAGGGAGACCCAGTACTTC	CASTDPGVRETQYF
-	TRBV7-2	TRBJ2-7	TRBD1	TGTGCCAGCAGCCCTGACAGGGGACCCTACGAGCAGTACTTC	CASSPDRGPYEQYF
-	TRBV7-2	TRBJ2-5	-	TGTGCCAGCAGCAGCCGGGGACCGATGCAAGAGACCCAGTACTTC	CASSSRGPMQETQYF
-	TRBV5-1	TRBJ1-1	TRBD1	TGCGCCAGCAGGCAGGGGACAGGGGACAGGAACACTGAAGCTTTCTTT	CASRQGTGDRNTEAFF
-	TRBV7-8	TRBJ1-1	-	TGTGCCAGCAGCCCGGGGTTGAACACTGAAGCTTTCTTT	CASSPGLNTEAFF
-	TRBV25-1	TRBJ2-1	-	TGTGCCAGCAGTGATCTCTATGAGCAGTTCTTC	CASSDLYEQFF
-	TRBV6-5	TRBJ2-2	-	TGTGCCAGCAGCCCCCAATCGGGGAACGGGGAGCTGTTTTTT	CASSPQSGNGELFF
-	TRBV2	TRBJ1-1	TRBD1	TGTGCCACCCGAACTCGGACAGGGGAGAACACTGAAGCTTTCTTT	CATRTRTGENTEAFF
-	TRBV2	TRBJ2-3	TRBD1	TGTGCCAGCAGTGAAGTGCGGACAGGGGGAACAGATACGCAGTATTTT	CASSEVRTGGTDTQYF
-	TRBV5-6	TRBJ2-7	-	TGTGCCAGCAGCTTGGTGGGGGACCTCGGCTACGAGCAGTACTTC	CASSLVGDLGYEQYF
-	TRBV28	TRBJ1-3	TRBD1	TGTGCCAGCAGGCAGGGGGCCCCTGGAAACACCATATATTTT	CASRQGAPGNTIYF
-	TRBV19	TRBJ1-5	-	TGTGCCAGTAGTAGCAGGGGTTTCAATCAGCCCCAGCATTTT	CASSSRGFNQPQHF
-	TRBV5-4	TRBJ1-1	-	TGTGCCAGCATTAGTCCCGGGACAACCTTCACTGAAGCTTTCTTT	CASISPGTTFTEAFF
-	TRBV7-3	TRBJ1-6	-	TGTGCCAGCAGCCTAACCTTAAACTCACCCCTCCACTTT	CASSLTLNSPLHF